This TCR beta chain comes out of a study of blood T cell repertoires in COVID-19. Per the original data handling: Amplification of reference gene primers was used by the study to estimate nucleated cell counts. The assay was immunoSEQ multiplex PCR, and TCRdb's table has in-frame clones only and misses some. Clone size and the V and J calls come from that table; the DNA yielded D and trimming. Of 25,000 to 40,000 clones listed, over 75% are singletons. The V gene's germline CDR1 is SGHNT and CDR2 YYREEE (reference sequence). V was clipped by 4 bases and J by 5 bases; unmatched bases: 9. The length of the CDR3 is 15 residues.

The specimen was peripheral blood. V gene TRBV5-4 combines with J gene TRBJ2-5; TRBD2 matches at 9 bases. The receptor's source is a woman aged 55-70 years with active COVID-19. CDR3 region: CASSPVAGAGETQYF. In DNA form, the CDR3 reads TGTGCCAGCAGCCCGGTAGCGGGGGCTGGCGAGACCCAGTACTTC. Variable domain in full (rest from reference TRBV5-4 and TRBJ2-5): ETGVTQSPTHLIKTRGQQVTLRCSSQSGHNTVSWYQQALGQGPQFIFQYYREEENGRGNFPPRFSGLQFPNYSSELNVNALELDDSALYLCASSPVAGAGETQYFGPGTRLLVL.